The 10 T cell receptor beta chains presented below share a single source sample, sequenced in a study of control samples from healthy donors and cancer patients. Measured with immunoSEQ multiplex PCR; TCRdb has only the in-frame clones, and not every one. In the table there are 400,000 to 500,000 clones, roughly 90% of which are singletons. Sequenced: PBMCs. These receptors came from a man in his forties with head and neck cancer.

For this clone: Other DNA sequences from this sample encode an identical CDR3 as well. The V and J genes are TRBV18 and TRBJ2-7; TRBD2 is a possible D gene (5 bases). CDR3 length: 12 residues. The germline V gene has CDR1 KGHSH and CDR2 LQKENI. The germline V and J ends were trimmed by 3 bases and 2 bases, with 5 bases remaining between them. This CDR3 reads CASSPGAYEQYF. The CDR3 DNA reads TGTGCCAGCTCACCCGGGGCCTACGAGCAGTACTTC. The full variable domain, with the rest looked up from reference TRBV18 and TRBJ2-7, is NAGVMQNPRHLVRRRGQEARLRCSPMKGHSHVYWYRQLPEEGLKFMVYLQKENIIDESGMPKERFSAEFPKEGPSILRIQQVVRGDSAAYFCASSPGAYEQYFGPGTRLTVT.

CDR3 amino acids: CASSQQGGGYTF. In DNA form, the CDR3 reads TGCGCCAGCAGCCAACAGGGTGGTGGCTACACCTTC. The gene calls are TRBV4-1 and TRBJ1-2; a possible D gene is TRBD1 (5 bases). The CDR3 consists of 12 residues. Germline V lookup: CDR1 MGHRA, CDR2 YSYEKL. V lost 2 bases, J lost 7 bases, and 8 bases lay in between.

The chain links TRBV28 to TRBJ1-2; D is undetermined. The V gene's germline CDR1 is MDHEN and CDR2 SYDVKM. The V end lost 3 bases, the J end lost 8 bases, and 10 bases lay between the germline ends. The CDR3 covers 12 residues. CDR3 protein: CASSFAGRGYTF. The CDR3 nucleotides read TGTGCCAGCAGTTTTGCGGGTCGCGGCTACACCTTC.

CDR3 in amino acids: CASSPQGNAEAFF. CDR3 nucleotides: TGTGCCAGCAGCCCCCAGGGAAACGCTGAAGCTTTCTTT. The chain carries TRBV7-2 and TRBJ1-1; weak D call: TRBD1 (5 bases). Trimming removed 5 bases from V and 6 bases from J, with 13 bases in between. CDR1 SGHTA and CDR2 FQGNSA come from the germline V gene. The CDR3 covers 13 residues.

The rearrangement joins TRBV11-3 to TRBJ2-5, with 7 bases matching TRBD1. In germline, CDR1 is SGHNT, CDR2 YENEEA. Trimming removed 1 base from V and 2 bases from J; junction bases left unmatched: 4. The CDR3 consists of 15 residues. This CDR3 reads CASSLGGGMQETQYF. CDR3 nucleotides: TGTGCCAGCAGCTTAGGAGGGGGCATGCAAGAGACCCAGTACTTC.

The V gene is TRBV5-1, the J gene TRBJ2-1; D is unclear. Trimming took 3 bases from V and 2 from J, leaving 12 bases between them. The germline CDR1 and CDR2 sequences are SGHRS and YFSETQ. The CDR3 length is 15 residues. The CDR3 loop is CASSSTTRPYNEQFF. The CDR3, as DNA: TGCGCCAGCAGCTCCACAACCCGACCCTACAATGAGCAGTTCTTC.

The chain combines TRBV2 with TRBJ2-1, with D tentatively TRBD1 or TRBD2 (5 bases each). The CDR3 spans 13 residues. Germline V CDR1 and CDR2: SNHLY, FYNNEI. V was shortened by 6 bases and J by 10 bases, with 16 bases between the two germline ends. The CDR3: CASRPQGRGEQFF. The CDR3 DNA reads TGTGCCAGCAGACCTCAAGGACGGGGCGAGCAGTTCTTC.

This chain connects TRBV25-1 to TRBJ2-5, with D perhaps TRBD2 (6 bases). V lost 2 bases to trimming and J lost 1 base, with 11 bases between them. Germline loops: CDR1 MGHDK, CDR2 SYGVNS. The length of the CDR3 is 15 residues. CDR3 coding DNA: TGTGCCAGCAGTGAAGCGGGGAATCGCCAAGAGACCCAGTACTTC. As protein: CASSEAGNRQETQYF.

V gene TRBV5-4 combines with J gene TRBJ2-1, with D perhaps TRBD2 (6 bases). The CDR3 is made up of 15 amino acids. The germline CDR1 and CDR2 sequences are SGHNT and YYREEE (reference sequence). Trimming removed 4 bases from V and 5 bases from J, with 16 bases in between. CDR3 region: CASSPAGLIDNEQFF. CDR3 in DNA: TGTGCCAGCAGCCCCGCGGGGTTGATCGACAATGAGCAGTTCTTC.

This clone was seen only a few times. This sequence joins TRBV19 and TRBJ2-1; 7 positions match TRBD2. Germline-derived CDR1 and CDR2 are LNHDA and SQIVND (reference sequence). Trimming at V came to 6 bases and at J to 0 bases, leaving 5 bases not matched to a gene. The CDR3 loop spans 15 amino acids. CDR3 sequence: CASSTGGSSYNEQFF. The CDR3 DNA reads as TGTGCCAGTAGCACCGGGGGGAGCTCCTACAATGAGCAGTTCTTC.